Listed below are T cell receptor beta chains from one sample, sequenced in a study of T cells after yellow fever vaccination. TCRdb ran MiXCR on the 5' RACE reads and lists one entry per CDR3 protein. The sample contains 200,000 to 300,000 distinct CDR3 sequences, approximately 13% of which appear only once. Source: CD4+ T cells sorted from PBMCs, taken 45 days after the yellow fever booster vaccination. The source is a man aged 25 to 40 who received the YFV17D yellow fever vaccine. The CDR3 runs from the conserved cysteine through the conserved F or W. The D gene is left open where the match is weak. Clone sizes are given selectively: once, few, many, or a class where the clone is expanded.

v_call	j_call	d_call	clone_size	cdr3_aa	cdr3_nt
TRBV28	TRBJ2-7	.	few	CASSFSGDHEQYF	TGTGCCAGCAGTTTCTCGGGAGATCACGAGCAGTACTTC
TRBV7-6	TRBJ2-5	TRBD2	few	CASSLVAGGVSQYF	TGTGCCAGCAGCTTAGTAGCGGGAGGAGTGAGCCAGTACTTC
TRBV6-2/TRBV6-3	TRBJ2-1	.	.	CATQMRGPAFYNEQFF	TGTGCCACCCAGATGAGGGGCCCGGCGTTCTACAATGAGCAGTTCTTC
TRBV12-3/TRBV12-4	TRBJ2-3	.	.	CASSFGGGTDTQYF	TGTGCCAGCAGTTTCGGTGGGGGCACAGATACGCAGTATTTT
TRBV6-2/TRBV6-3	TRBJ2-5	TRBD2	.	CASSSSAGVGETQYF	TGTGCCAGCAGTTCTTCAGCGGGAGTCGGAGAGACCCAGTACTTC
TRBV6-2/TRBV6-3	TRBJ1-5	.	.	CASSLLREPQHF	TGTGCCAGCAGTTTGTTAAGAGAGCCCCAGCATTTT
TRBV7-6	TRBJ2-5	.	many	CASSLAGTRTETQYF	TGTGCCAGCAGCTTAGCGGGAACCCGTACGGAGACCCAGTACTTC
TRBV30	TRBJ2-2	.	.	CAWSLGVTGELFF	TGTGCCTGGAGCCTTGGGGTCACCGGGGAGCTGTTTTTT
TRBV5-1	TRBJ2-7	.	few	CASSLASDYEQYF	TGCGCCAGCAGCTTGGCCTCAGACTACGAGCAGTACTTC
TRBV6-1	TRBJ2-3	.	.	CASLLGPPDTQYF	TGTGCCAGCCTTCTCGGCCCGCCAGATACGCAGTATTTT
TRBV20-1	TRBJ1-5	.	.	CSAIRGGVDQPQHF	TGCAGTGCAATCAGAGGTGGGGTTGATCAGCCCCAGCATTTT
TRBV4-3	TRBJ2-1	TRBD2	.	CASSQGGGLGNEQFF	TGCGCCAGCAGCCAAGGAGGGGGACTAGGGAATGAGCAGTTCTTC
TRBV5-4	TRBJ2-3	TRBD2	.	CASSSGGSGRASTDTQYF	TGTGCCAGCAGCTCGGGGGGTAGCGGGAGGGCCAGCACAGATACGCAGTATTTT
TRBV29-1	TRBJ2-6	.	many	CSVVPFGANVLTF	TGCAGCGTTGTCCCCTTTGGGGCCAACGTCCTGACTTTC
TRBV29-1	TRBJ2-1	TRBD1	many	CSVGDRTYNEQFF	TGCAGCGTTGGGGACAGAACCTACAATGAGCAGTTCTTC
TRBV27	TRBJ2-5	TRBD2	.	CASSPPRLAGGRQETQYF	TGTGCCAGCAGTCCCCCCCGACTAGCGGGAGGGCGACAAGAGACCCAGTACTTC
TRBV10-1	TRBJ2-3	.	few	CASSESGPRDTQYF	TGCGCCAGCAGTGAGTCGGGGCCTAGGGATACGCAGTATTTT
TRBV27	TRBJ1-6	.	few	CASRANSPLHF	TGTGCCAGCAGGGCTAATTCACCCCTCCACTTT
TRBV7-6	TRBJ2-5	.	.	CASGTGAYIHETQYF	TGTGCCAGCGGTACGGGGGCCTACATTCATGAGACCCAGTACTTC
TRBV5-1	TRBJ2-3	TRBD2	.	CASSLRGLAGTTDTQYF	TGCGCCAGCAGCTTAAGGGGACTAGCGGGAACGACAGATACGCAGTATTTT
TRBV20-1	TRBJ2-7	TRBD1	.	CSANHQGANSYEQYF	TGCAGTGCTAATCACCAGGGGGCGAATTCCTACGAGCAGTACTTC
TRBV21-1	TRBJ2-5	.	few	CASNLLLGAGETQYF	TGTGCCAGCAACCTCCTACTGGGGGCCGGGGAGACCCAGTACTTC
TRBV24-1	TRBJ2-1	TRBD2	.	CATSDAGTRSYNEQFF	TGTGCCACCAGTGATGCCGGGACTAGATCCTACAATGAGCAGTTCTTC
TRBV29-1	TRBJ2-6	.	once	CSVEVWHGTAGANVLTF	TGCAGCGTTGAAGTTTGGCACGGGACGGCTGGGGCCAACGTCCTGACTTTC
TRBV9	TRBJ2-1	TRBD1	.	CASSSASRQGISEQFF	TGTGCCAGCAGCTCCGCCTCGAGACAGGGGATTAGTGAGCAGTTCTTC